A single sample is the source of the 9 T cell receptor beta chains below, sequenced in a study of OX40 agonist ivuxolimab in advanced cancers. This table comes from immunoSEQ multiplex PCR, and its TCRdb copy is limited to in-frame clones, with some not included. The data contain tens of thousands of clones, roughly 90% of them singletons. This sample comprised CD4+ or CD8+ T cells sorted from blood, obtained in a trial of the OX40 agonist ivuxolimab. These receptors were taken from an adult with an advanced solid tumor such as melanoma, head and neck, liver or kidney cancer.

This sequence joins TRBV5-1 and TRBJ2-7, with TRBD1 as a possible D gene (7 bases). The ends were cut back, 2 bases at V and 5 bases at J, with 14 bases in the middle. The CDR3 runs 14 residues. Per germline, CDR1 SGHRS and CDR2 YFSETQ. The chain's CDR3 is CASSFAGGNDEQYF. The CDR3 region has the DNA TGCGCCAGCAGCTTCGCAGGGGGGAATGACGAGCAGTACTTC.

The CDR3 bases are TGTGCCAGCAGCTTCCGACTAGCGGGGGTTGGCGGGGAGCTGTTTTTT. Protein product: CASSFRLAGVGGELFF. The rearrangement joins TRBV7-9 to TRBJ2-2; 12 nucleotides align to TRBD2. The germline V gene has CDR1 SEHNR and CDR2 FQNEAQ (reference sequence). There are 16 residues in the CDR3. V lost 3 bases and J lost 7; bases outside the gene matches: 6. Variable domain in full (rest from reference TRBV7-9 and TRBJ2-2): DTGVSQNPRHKITKRGQNVTFRCDPISEHNRLYWYRQTLGQGPEFLTYFQNEAQLEKSRLLSDRFSAERPKGSFSTLEIQRTEQGDSAMYLCASSFRLAGVGGELFFGEGSRLTVL.

This clone was detected once. This chain links TRBV25-1 with TRBJ2-7; D gene uncertain. This CDR3 is 14 amino acids long. The V and J ends lost 8 bases and 6 bases respectively, with 20 bases between them. From germline, CDR1 is MGHDK and CDR2 SYGVNS. CDR3 sequence: CASPRLRQVCEQYF. The CDR3 nucleotides read TGTGCCAGCCCCCGATTGAGGCAGGTGTGCGAGCAGTACTTC.

CDR3 region: CASSYSRSYEQYF. CDR3 DNA: TGTGCCAGCAGTTACTCGCGCTCCTACGAGCAGTACTTC. The chain is built from TRBV6-5 and TRBJ2-7; D remains ambiguous. Trimming stripped 0 bases from V and 0 bases from J, with 3 bases between. In germline, CDR1 is MNHEY, CDR2 SVGAGI. This CDR3 has 13 amino acids.

The chain joins TRBV16 to TRBJ1-1; no reliable D call. Trimming removed 0 bases at V and 0 bases at J, with 8 bases between. Per the germline V gene, CDR1 is KGHSY and CDR2 is FQNENV. This CDR3 is 15 amino acids long. The CDR3 nucleotides read TGTGCCAGCAGCCAATCTATGAGAATGAACACTGAAGCTTTCTTT. Protein product: CASSQSMRMNTEAFF.

Notes on this clone: This sample also contains other DNA sequences that code for the same CDR3. V usage is TRBV30 and J usage is TRBJ2-5, with D unclear. The germline gives CDR1 GTSNPN, CDR2 SVGIG (reference sequence). There are 12 residues in the CDR3. Trimming took 2 bases from V and 2 from J, leaving 6 bases between them. In DNA, the CDR3 is TGTGCCTGGAGTTTCGGACAAGAGACCCAGTACTTC. Translating it yields CAWSFGQETQYF.

The gene calls are TRBV4-3 and TRBJ1-2; 10 bases are a match to TRBD1. This CDR3 has 16 residues. The V segment lost 1 base and the J segment 5 bases; nucleotides outside the gene matches: 7. Germline V gives CDR1 LGHNA, CDR2 YSLEER. This chain's CDR3 is CASSQAGTGATYGYTF. The CDR3 bases are TGCGCCAGCAGCCAAGCCGGGACAGGGGCAACATATGGCTACACCTTC.

J is TRBJ1-5 and V is TRBV19; D is unresolved. Looked up from germline, CDR1 is LNHDA and CDR2 is SQIVND (reference sequence). The V and J ends lost 5 bases and 5 bases respectively, with 16 bases between them. The CDR3 totals 15 residues. DNA for the CDR3: TGTGCCAGTAGTCAATTCGGGTCAGGACATCAGCCCCAGCATTTT. This encodes CASSQFGSGHQPQHF.

This rearrangement joins TRBV9 to TRBJ2-1; weak D call: TRBD2 (6 bases). This CDR3 contains 15 residues. Germline V gene sequence: CDR1 SGDLS, CDR2 YYNGEE. Trimming took 7 bases from V and 5 from J, leaving 19 bases between them. The CDR3 loop reads CASAIGAGDHNEQFF. CDR3 sequence (DNA): TGTGCCAGCGCAATCGGAGCGGGCGACCACAATGAGCAGTTCTTC. Full variable domain (remainder filled in from reference TRBV9 and TRBJ2-1): DSGVTQTPKHLITATGQRVTLRCSPRSGDLSVYWYQQSLDQGLQFLIQYYNGEERAKGNILERFSAQQFPDLHSELNLSSLELGDSALYFCASAIGAGDHNEQFFGPGTRLTVL.